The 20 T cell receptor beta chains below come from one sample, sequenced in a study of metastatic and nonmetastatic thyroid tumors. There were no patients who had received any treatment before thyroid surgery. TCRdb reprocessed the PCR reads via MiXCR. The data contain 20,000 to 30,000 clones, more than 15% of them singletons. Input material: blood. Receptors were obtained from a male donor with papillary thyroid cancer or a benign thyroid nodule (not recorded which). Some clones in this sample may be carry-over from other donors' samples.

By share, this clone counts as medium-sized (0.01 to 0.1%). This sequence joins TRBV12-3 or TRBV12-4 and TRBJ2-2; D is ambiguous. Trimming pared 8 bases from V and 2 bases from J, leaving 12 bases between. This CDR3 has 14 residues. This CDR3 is CASRYQRNTGELFF. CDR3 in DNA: TGTGCCAGCCGCTACCAGCGAAACACCGGGGAGCTGTTTTTT.

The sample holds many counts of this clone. The CDR3 DNA reads as TGTGCCAGCAGTTACTCCAATCTAGCGTACAACACCGGGGAGCTGTTTTTT. This gives the protein CASSYSNLAYNTGELFF. This chain uses TRBV6-2 or TRBV6-3 with TRBJ2-2, with a possible D match to TRBD2 (6 bases). CDR3 length: 17 residues. Germline V gives CDR1 MNHEY, CDR2 SVGEGT. V was cut by 0 bases and J by 2 bases, with 13 bases left in between.

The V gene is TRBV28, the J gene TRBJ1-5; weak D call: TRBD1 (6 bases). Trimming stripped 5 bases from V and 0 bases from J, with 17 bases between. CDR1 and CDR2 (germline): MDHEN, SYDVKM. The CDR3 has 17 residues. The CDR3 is CASSLGGTPYSNQPQHF. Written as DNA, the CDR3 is TGTGCCAGCAGTCTAGGGGGGACACCATATAGCAATCAGCCCCAGCATTTT.

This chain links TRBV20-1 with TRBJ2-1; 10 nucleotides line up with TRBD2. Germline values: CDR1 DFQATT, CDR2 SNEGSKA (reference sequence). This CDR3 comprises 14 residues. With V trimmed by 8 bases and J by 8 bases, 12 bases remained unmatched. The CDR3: CSSREAGGPYEQFF. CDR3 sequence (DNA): TGCAGTTCCAGGGAAGCGGGAGGGCCCTATGAGCAGTTCTTC.

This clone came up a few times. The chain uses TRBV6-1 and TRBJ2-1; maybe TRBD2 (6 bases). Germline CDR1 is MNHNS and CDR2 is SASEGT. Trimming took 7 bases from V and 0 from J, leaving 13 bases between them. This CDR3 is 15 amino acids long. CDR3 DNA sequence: TGTGCCAGCATGGAGGGGTTTAGCTCCTACAATGAGCAGTTCTTC. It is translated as CASMEGFSSYNEQFF.

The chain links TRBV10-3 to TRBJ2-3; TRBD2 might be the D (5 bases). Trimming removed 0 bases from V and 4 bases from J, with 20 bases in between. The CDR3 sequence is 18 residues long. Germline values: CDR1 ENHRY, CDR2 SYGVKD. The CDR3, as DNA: TGTGCCATCAGTGAGTCGGTTAAGCGAGGGAGAGAAGCAGATACGCAGTATTTT. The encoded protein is CAISESVKRGREADTQYF.

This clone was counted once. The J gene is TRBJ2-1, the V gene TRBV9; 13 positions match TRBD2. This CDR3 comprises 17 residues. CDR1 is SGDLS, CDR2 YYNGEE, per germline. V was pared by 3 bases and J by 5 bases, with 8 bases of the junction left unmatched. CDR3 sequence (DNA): TGTGCCAGCAGCGGGACTAGCGGGAGTGCTTCGCACAATGAGCAGTTCTTC. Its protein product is CASSGTSGSASHNEQFF. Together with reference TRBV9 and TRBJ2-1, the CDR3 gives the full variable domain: DSGVTQTPKHLITATGQRVTLRCSPRSGDLSVYWYQQSLDQGLQFLIQYYNGEERAKGNILERFSAQQFPDLHSELNLSSLELGDSALYFCASSGTSGSASHNEQFFGPGTRLTVL.

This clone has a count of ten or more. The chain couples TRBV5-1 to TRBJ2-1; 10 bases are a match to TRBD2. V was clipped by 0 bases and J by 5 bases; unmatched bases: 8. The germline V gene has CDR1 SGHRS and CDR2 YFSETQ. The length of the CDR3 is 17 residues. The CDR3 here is CASSLVARTSGNNEQFF. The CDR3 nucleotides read TGCGCCAGCAGCTTGGTGGCTAGGACTAGCGGAAACAATGAGCAGTTCTTC.

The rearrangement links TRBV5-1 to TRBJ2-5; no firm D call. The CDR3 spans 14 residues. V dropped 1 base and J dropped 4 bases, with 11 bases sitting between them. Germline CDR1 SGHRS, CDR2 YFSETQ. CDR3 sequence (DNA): TGCGCCAGCAGCTTGATCTTCGACGGAGAGACCCAGTACTTC. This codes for CASSLIFDGETQYF.

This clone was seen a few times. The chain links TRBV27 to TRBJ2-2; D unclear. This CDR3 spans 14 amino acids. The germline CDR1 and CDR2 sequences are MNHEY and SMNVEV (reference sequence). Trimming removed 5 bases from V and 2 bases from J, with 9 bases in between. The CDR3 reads CASSTSTNTGELFF. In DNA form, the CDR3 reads TGTGCCAGCAGTACTTCTACCAACACCGGGGAGCTGTTTTTT.

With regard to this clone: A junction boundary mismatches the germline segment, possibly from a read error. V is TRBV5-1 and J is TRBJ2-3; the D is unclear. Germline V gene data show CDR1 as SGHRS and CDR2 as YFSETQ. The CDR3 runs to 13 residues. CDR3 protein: CASILYPSDTQYF. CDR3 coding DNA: TGCGCCAGCATCTTGTATCCCTCGGATACGCAGTATTTT.

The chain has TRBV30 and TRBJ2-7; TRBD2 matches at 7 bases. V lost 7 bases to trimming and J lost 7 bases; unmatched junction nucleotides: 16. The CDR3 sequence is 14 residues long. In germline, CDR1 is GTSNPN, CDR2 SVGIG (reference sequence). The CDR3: CALRLGGGIGEQYF. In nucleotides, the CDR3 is TGTGCCTTGAGACTAGGCGGGGGTATTGGGGAGCAGTACTTC.

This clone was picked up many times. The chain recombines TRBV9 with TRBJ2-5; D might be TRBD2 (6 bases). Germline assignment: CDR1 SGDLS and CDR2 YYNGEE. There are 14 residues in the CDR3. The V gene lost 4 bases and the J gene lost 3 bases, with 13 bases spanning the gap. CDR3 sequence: CASSSGTSEETQYF. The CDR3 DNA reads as TGTGCCAGCAGCTCTGGGACTTCCGAAGAGACCCAGTACTTC. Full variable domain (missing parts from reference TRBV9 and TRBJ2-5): DSGVTQTPKHLITATGQRVTLRCSPRSGDLSVYWYQQSLDQGLQFLIQYYNGEERAKGNILERFSAQQFPDLHSELNLSSLELGDSALYFCASSSGTSEETQYFGPGTRLLVL.

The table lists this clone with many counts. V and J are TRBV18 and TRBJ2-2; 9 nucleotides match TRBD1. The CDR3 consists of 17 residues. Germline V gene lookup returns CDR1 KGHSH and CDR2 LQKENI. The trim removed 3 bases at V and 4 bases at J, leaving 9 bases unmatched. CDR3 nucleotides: TGTGCCAGCTCACCGCAAACCGGGACAGGGACCACCGGGGAGCTGTTTTTT. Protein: CASSPQTGTGTTGELFF.

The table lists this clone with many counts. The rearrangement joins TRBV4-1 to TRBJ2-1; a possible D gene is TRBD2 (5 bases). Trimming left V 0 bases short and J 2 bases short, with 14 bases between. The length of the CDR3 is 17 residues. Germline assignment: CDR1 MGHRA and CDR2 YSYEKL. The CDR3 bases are TGCGCCAGCAGCCAAGATACGAGCGGATATACCTACAATGAGCAGTTCTTC. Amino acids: CASSQDTSGYTYNEQFF.

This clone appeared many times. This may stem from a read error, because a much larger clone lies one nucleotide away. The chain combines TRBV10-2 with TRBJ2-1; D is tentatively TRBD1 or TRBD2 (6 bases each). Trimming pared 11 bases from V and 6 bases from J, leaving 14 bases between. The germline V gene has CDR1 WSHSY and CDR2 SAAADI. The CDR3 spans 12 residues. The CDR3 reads CAGYGGFNEQFF. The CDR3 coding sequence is TGCGCCGGCTACGGGGGCTTCAATGAGCAGTTCTTC.

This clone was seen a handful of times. CDR3 in amino acids: CASSLWGGGSYEQYF. In nucleotides, the CDR3 is TGTGCCAGCAGTTTATGGGGCGGGGGGTCGTACGAGCAGTACTTC. The chain employs TRBV28 and TRBJ2-7, with 8 bases that match TRBD2. The CDR3 is made up of 15 amino acids. Germline CDR1 MDHEN, CDR2 SYDVKM. Trimming removed 0 bases from V and 4 bases from J; junction bases left unmatched: 5.

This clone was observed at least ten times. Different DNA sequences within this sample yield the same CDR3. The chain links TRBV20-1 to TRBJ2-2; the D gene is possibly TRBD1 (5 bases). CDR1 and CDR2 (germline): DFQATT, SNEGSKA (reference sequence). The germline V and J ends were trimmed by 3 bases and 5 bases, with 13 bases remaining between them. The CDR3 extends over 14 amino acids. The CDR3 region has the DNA TGCAGTGCTAGGTCCCAGGGTGCTACCGGGGAGCTGTTTTTT. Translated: CSARSQGATGELFF.

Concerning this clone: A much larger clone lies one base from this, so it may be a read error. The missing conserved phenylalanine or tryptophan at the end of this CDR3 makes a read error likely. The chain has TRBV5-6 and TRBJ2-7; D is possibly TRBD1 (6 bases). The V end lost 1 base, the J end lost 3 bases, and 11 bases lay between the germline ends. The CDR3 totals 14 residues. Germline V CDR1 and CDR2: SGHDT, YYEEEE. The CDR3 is CASSLSDRIYEQYS. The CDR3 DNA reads TGTGCCAGCAGCTTGTCCGACAGGATCTACGAGCAGTACTCC.

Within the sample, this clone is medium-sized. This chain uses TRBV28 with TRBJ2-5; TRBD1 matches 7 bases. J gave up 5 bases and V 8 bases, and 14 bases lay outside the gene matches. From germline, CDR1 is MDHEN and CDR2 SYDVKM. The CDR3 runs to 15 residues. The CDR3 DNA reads TGTGCCAGCTCCGACACTGGAAGGGGGCACGAGACCCAGTACTTC. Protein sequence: CASSDTGRGHETQYF.